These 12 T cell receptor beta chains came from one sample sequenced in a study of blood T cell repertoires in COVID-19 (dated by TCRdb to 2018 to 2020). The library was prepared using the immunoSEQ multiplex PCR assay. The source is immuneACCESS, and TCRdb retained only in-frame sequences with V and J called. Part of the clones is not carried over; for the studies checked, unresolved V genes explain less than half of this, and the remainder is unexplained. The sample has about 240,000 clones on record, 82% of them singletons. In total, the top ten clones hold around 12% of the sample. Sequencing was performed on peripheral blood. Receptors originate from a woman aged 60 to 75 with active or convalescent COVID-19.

CDR3 nucleotide sequence: TGTGCCAGCAGCTTGTGGGGGGGGTATGTCAATCAGCCCCAGCATTTT. Translation gives CASSLWGGYVNQPQHF. The J gene is TRBJ1-5, the V gene TRBV5-6; tentative D call: TRBD1 (5 bases). Looked up from germline, CDR1 is SGHDT and CDR2 is YYEEEE. CDR3 size: 16 residues. Trimming removed 1 base at V and 3 bases at J, with 14 bases between.

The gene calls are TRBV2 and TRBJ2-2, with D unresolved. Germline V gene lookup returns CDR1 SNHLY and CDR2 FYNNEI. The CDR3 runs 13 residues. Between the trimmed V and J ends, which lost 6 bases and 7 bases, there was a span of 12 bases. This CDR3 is CASRMSENGELFF. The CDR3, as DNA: TGTGCCAGCAGGATGAGTGAGAACGGGGAGCTGTTTTTT. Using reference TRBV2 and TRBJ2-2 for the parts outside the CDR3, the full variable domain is EPEVTQTPSHQVTQMGQEVILRCVPISNHLYFYWYRQILGQKVEFLVSFYNNEISEKSEIFDDQFSVERPDGSNFTLKIRSTKLEDSAMYFCASRMSENGELFFGEGSRLTVL.

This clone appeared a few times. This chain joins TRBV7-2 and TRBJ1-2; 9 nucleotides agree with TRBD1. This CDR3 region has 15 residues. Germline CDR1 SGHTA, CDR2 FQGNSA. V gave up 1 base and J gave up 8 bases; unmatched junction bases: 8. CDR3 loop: CASSLGVSGQGGYTF. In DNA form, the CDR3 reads TGTGCCAGCAGCTTAGGGGTTTCTGGACAGGGGGGCTACACCTTC. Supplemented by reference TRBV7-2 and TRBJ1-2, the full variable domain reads GAGVSQSPSNKVTEKGKDVELRCDPISGHTALYWYRQSLGQGLEFLIYFQGNSAPDKSGLPSDRFSAERTGGSVSTLTIQRTQQEDSAVYLCASSLGVSGQGGYTFGSGTRLTVV.

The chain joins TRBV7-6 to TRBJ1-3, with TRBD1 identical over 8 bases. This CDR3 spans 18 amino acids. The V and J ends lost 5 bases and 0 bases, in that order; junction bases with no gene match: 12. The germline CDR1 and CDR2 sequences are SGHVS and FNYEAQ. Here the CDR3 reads CASSAGTGGRGSGNTIYF. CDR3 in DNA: TGTGCCAGCAGCGCCGGGACAGGAGGAAGAGGCTCTGGAAACACCATATATTTT.

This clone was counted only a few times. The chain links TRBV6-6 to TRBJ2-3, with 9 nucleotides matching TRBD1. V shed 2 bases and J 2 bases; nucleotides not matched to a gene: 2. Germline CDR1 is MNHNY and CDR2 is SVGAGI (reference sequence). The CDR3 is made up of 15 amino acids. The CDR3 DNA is TGTGCCAGCAGTTACCGGGACAGGGCCACAGATACGCAGTATTTT. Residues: CASSYRDRATDTQYF.

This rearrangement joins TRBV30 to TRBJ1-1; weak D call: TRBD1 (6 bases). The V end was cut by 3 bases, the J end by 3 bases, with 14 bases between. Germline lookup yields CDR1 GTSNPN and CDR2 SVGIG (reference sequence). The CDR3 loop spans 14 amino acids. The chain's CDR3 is CAWSPRGGDTEAFF. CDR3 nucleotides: TGTGCCTGGAGCCCCAGGGGAGGGGACACTGAAGCTTTCTTT.

CDR3: CASSLEPGRAGASSYEQYF. Written as DNA, the CDR3 is TGCGCCAGCAGCTTGGAGCCGGGAAGAGCGGGGGCAAGCTCCTACGAGCAGTACTTC. This chain links TRBV5-1 with TRBJ2-7; TRBD2 agrees at 8 bases. Germline lookup yields CDR1 SGHRS and CDR2 YFSETQ. The CDR3 covers 19 residues. V was clipped by 0 bases and J by 0 bases; unmatched bases: 14.

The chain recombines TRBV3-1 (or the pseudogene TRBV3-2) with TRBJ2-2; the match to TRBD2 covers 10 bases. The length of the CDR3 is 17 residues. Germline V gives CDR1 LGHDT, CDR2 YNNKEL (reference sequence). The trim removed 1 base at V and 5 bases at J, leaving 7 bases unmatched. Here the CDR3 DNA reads TGTGCCAGCAGCCAAGTGTGGATAGCGGGGGGTACCGGGGAGCTGTTTTTT. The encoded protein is CASSQVWIAGGTGELFF.

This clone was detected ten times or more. DNA of the CDR3: TGCGCCAGCAGCCTTAAGACAGGAGACACTGAAGCTTTCTTT. As protein: CASSLKTGDTEAFF. The rearrangement joins TRBV4-1 to TRBJ1-1; TRBD1 might be the D (6 bases). Trimming pared 4 bases from V and 3 bases from J, leaving 12 bases between. In germline, CDR1 is MGHRA, CDR2 YSYEKL. The CDR3 has 14 amino acids.

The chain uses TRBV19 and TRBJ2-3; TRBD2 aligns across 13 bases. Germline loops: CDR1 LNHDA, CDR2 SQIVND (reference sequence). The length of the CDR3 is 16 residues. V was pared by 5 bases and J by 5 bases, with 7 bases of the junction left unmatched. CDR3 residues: CASSLTSGGTGDTQYF. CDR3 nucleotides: TGTGCCAGTAGTTTGACTAGCGGGGGGACTGGAGATACGCAGTATTTT. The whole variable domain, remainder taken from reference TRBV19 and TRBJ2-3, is DGGITQSPKYLFRKEGQNVTLSCEQNLNHDAMYWYRQDPGQGLRLIYYSQIVNDFQKGDIAEGYSVSREKKESFPLTVTSAQKNPTAFYLCASSLTSGGTGDTQYFGPGTRLTVL.

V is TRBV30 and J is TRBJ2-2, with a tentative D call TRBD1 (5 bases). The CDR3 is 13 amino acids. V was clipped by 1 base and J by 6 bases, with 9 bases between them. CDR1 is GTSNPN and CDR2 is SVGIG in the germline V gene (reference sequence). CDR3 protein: CAWSGPGSGELFF. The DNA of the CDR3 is TGTGCCTGGAGTGGTCCAGGGTCCGGGGAGCTGTTTTTT.

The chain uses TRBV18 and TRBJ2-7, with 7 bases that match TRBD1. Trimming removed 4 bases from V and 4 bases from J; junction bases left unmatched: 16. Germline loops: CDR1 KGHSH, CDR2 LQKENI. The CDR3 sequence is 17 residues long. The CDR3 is CASSLSAPGQAPYEQYF. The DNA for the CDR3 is TGTGCCAGCTCACTCTCGGCCCCCGGACAGGCGCCGTACGAGCAGTACTTC.